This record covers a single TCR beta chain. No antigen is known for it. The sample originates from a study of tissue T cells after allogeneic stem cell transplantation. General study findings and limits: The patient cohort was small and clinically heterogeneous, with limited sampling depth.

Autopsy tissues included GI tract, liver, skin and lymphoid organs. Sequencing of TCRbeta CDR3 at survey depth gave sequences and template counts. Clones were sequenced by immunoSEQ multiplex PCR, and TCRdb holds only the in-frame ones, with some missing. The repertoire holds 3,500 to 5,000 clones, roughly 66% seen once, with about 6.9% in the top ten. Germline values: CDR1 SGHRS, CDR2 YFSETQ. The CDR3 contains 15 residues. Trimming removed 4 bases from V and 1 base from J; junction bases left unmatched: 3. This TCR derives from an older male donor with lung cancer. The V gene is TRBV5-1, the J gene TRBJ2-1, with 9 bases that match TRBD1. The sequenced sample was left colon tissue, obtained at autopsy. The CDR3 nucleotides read TGCGCCAGCAGCCAGACAGGGGGATCCTACAATGAGCAGTTCTTC. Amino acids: CASSQTGGSYNEQFF.